This TCR beta chain came from a study of T cell responses to AZD1222 COVID-19 vaccine. As for this clone: Its target is unknown.

The V gene's germline CDR1 is SGHAT and CDR2 FQDESV (reference sequence). J lost 4 bases, V lost 0 bases, and 3 bases had no gene match. This CDR3 is 15 amino acids long. Sequenced by immunoSEQ multiplex PCR; TCRdb stores in-frame clones only, minus some. This sample yields 120,000 or so clones, of which 91% are seen a single time; approximately 2.8% belongs to the top ten. Notes on the study in general: Clonal diversity was possibly underestimated; the donors were predominantly white British and more often female. Nearly half of the spike-specific TCRs reportedly recognize variant regions that carry no mutations. Only five to seven AZD1222 recipients were seropositive at baseline.

The J gene is TRBJ2-5, the V gene TRBV11-1, with 9 nucleotides matching TRBD1. The specimen comprised peripheral blood, sampled on day 0 of AZD1222 vaccination. The clonotype comes from an adult in good health. CDR3 nucleotide sequence: TGTGCCAGCAGCTTAGCGGGACAGGGAGGAGAGACCCAGTACTTC. It codes for CASSLAGQGGETQYF.